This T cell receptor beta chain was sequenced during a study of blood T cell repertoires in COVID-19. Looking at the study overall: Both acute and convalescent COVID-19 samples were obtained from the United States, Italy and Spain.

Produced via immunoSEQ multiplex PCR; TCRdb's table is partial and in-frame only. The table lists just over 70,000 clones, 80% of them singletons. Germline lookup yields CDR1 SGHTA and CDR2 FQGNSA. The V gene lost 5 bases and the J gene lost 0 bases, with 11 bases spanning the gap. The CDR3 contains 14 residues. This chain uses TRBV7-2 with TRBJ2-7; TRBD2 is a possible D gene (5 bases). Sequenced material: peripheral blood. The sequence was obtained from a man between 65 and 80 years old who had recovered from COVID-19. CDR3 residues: CASSPRLSSYEQYF. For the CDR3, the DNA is TGTGCCAGCAGCCCTCGACTAAGCTCCTACGAGCAGTACTTC.